The clone carrying this T cell receptor beta chain was counted only a few times. Antigen: not known. This record belongs to a study of OX40 agonist ivuxolimab in advanced cancers. Study-wide findings and caveats: At 0.1 to 3.0 mg/kg, clonal expansion of CD4+ and CD8+ blood T cells had occurred by week 6.

CDR1 is SGHDT and CDR2 is YYEEEE in the germline V gene. Trimming shortened V by 5 bases and J by 0 bases, and 8 bases separated the two germline ends. The CDR3 has 13 amino acids. Sequencing used immunoSEQ multiplex PCR; TCRdb keeps in-frame clones, though not all of them. Of about 82,000 clones in the sample, roughly 83% were seen once. V gene TRBV5-6 combines with J gene TRBJ2-5, with D hard to call. This specimen consisted of CD4+ or CD8+ T cells sorted from blood, obtained in a trial of the OX40 agonist ivuxolimab. The receptor was isolated from an adult with an advanced solid tumor such as melanoma, head and neck, liver or kidney cancer. This chain's CDR3 is CASRNRNQETQYF. DNA for the CDR3: TGTGCCAGCAGAAACCGCAACCAAGAGACCCAGTACTTC.